Sequencing of this T cell receptor beta chain was carried out in a study of blood T cell repertoires in COVID-19. Study background: Samples representing acute and convalescent COVID-19 were sourced from the United States, Italy and Spain.

This CDR3 contains 15 residues. V lost 1 base and J lost 0, with 7 bases in between. CDR1 and CDR2 (germline): SGHVS, FNYEAQ. The assay was immunoSEQ multiplex PCR, and TCRdb's table has in-frame clones only and misses some. The table records a few hundred thousand clones, 89% of them present only once. Sequenced input: peripheral blood. This clonotype was obtained from a woman aged 55-70 years with COVID-19, enrolled during active disease. The rearrangement links TRBV7-6 to TRBJ1-5, with a possible D match to TRBD1 (6 bases). The CDR3 here is CASSLGTDSNQPQHF. As DNA, the CDR3 is TGTGCCAGCAGCTTAGGGACAGATAGCAATCAGCCCCAGCATTTT.